Included here is one T cell receptor beta chain sequence, with context. Its target is not known. The sample originates from a study of cytomegalovirus exposure and HLA in healthy donors. The CDR3 covers 17 residues. V lost 0 bases and J 5 bases, leaving 18 bases between the germline ends. Germline CDR1 is SGHNT and CDR2 is YYREEE (reference sequence). Study observations and caveats: Researchers reported in a later analysis that a missense DCLRE1C variant was tied to TCR beta V- and J-gene trimming. A cluster of highly shared sequence variants was likely a sequencing artifact. The study recorded over 150 TCR beta chains that were cytomegalovirus-associated. Presence/absence analysis assumed near-uniform sequencing depth across donors.

PCR primers comprised 60 Vbeta and 13 Jbeta primers. Measured with immunoSEQ multiplex PCR; TCRdb has only the in-frame clones, and not every one. The table shows 90,000 to 110,000 clones, with 78% occurring only once. The TCR comes from a man aged 25-45 years in good health and CMV-seronegative. The chain has TRBV5-4 and TRBJ2-1; tentatively, D is TRBD2 (7 bases). Sequenced input: PBMCs. The CDR3 protein is CASSLGIGGARDNEQFF. DNA for the CDR3: TGTGCCAGCAGCTTGGGGATTGGGGGGGCGAGGGACAATGAGCAGTTCTTC.